This is a list of T cell receptor beta chains from one sample in a study of blood T cell repertoires in COVID-19. TCRdb keeps only in-frame clones here, not all; method: immunoSEQ multiplex PCR. The sample yields 280,000 or so clones, just under 90% seen once. Sequencing was performed on PBMCs or T cells enriched from blood (not recorded which). The receptors come from a woman aged 45-65 years who had been exposed to COVID-19. Both conserved end residues are part of each CDR3. A D gene is named only where the DNA matches it firmly. Expanded clones get a size class; other rows say once, few or many, or leave the size out.

j_call | d_call | v_call | clone_size | cdr3_aa | cdr3_nt
TRBJ1-5 | . | TRBV19 | . | CASSTPGYAQGSQPQHF | TGTGCCAGTAGTACCCCCGGGTACGCCCAGGGTAGTCAGCCCCAGCATTTT
TRBJ1-6 | . | TRBV3-1/TRBV3-2 | . | CASREGLGSSYNSPLHF | TGTGCCAGCAGAGAGGGGCTCGGGAGCTCCTATAATTCACCCCTCCACTTT
TRBJ2-5 | TRBD2 | TRBV5-4 | once | CASSLDSAGGRETQYF | TGTGCCAGCAGCTTGGACTCAGCGGGGGGGCGGGAGACCCAGTACTTC
TRBJ1-3 | TRBD1 | TRBV2 | . | CASSTGTGSRRNTIYF | TGTGCCAGCAGTACCGGGACAGGGAGTAGGCGAAACACCATATATTTT
TRBJ1-2 | . | TRBV3-1/TRBV3-2 | . | CASSQAGDTPKNYGYTF | TGTGCCAGCAGCCAAGCAGGGGACACGCCAAAAAACTATGGCTACACCTTC
TRBJ1-4 | TRBD1 | TRBV28 | few | CASSSTGGGPGEKLFF | TGTGCCAGCAGTTCCACAGGGGGAGGGCCCGGTGAAAAACTGTTTTTT
TRBJ2-3 | . | TRBV4-1 | . | CASSQDGRYTDTQYF | TGCGCCAGCAGCCAAGATGGCAGGTACACAGATACGCAGTATTTT
TRBJ2-7 | TRBD1 | TRBV10-3 | . | CAIRGQGGSYEQYF | TGTGCCATCAGAGGACAGGGGGGTTCCTACGAGCAGTACTTC
TRBJ1-3 | . | TRBV7-2 | . | CASSLASSSGNTIYF | TGTGCCAGCAGCTTAGCGTCTAGCTCTGGAAACACCATATATTTT
TRBJ1-3 | TRBD1 | TRBV30 | . | CAWSVQGAHGNTIYF | TGTGCCTGGAGTGTACAGGGGGCGCATGGAAACACCATATATTTT
TRBJ2-2 | TRBD1 | TRBV19 | . | CASSVDRVGGELFF | TGTGCCAGTAGCGTTGACAGGGTCGGCGGGGAGCTGTTTTTT
TRBJ1-2 | . | TRBV27 | few | CASSSRANYGYTF | TGTGCCAGCAGTTCGAGGGCGAACTATGGCTACACCTTC
TRBJ2-1 | TRBD2 | TRBV5-6 | . | CASSPTSGGAYDEQFF | TGTGCCAGCAGCCCGACTAGCGGGGGGGCTTACGATGAGCAGTTCTTC
TRBJ1-2 | . | TRBV19 | . | CASSTTGQPVLGYTF | TGTGCCAGTAGTACCACAGGACAGCCGGTGTTGGGCTACACCTTC
TRBJ2-7 | TRBD1 | TRBV24-1 | . | CATSDSGTGAVRLYF | TGTGCCACCAGTGATTCCGGGACAGGGGCGGTTAGGTTGTACTTC
TRBJ2-3 | . | TRBV29-1 | . | CSVEARLSTDTQYF | TGCAGCGTCGAGGCGCGGTTGAGCACAGATACGCAGTATTTT
TRBJ1-1 | . | TRBV5-1 | . | CASSLGQGGTEAFF | TGCGCCAGCAGCTTAGGGCAGGGTGGCACTGAAGCTTTCTTT
TRBJ1-2 | . | TRBV7-9 | . | CASSFRSGELANYGYTF | TGTGCCAGCAGCTTTAGGTCTGGGGAGTTAGCTAACTATGGCTACACCTTC
TRBJ1-2 | . | TRBV3-1/TRBV3-2 | . | CASSQDGAGHYGYTF | TGTGCCAGCAGCCAAGATGGGGCAGGCCATTATGGCTACACCTTC
TRBJ1-1 | . | TRBV19 | . | CASSVRLSEAFF | TGTGCCAGTAGTGTCCGACTGTCTGAAGCTTTCTTT
TRBJ1-1 | . | TRBV5-1 | . | CASSPGGEGTEAFF | TGCGCCAGCAGCCCGGGAGGGGAGGGTACTGAAGCTTTCTTT
TRBJ1-5 | . | TRBV7-2 | . | CASSLVPLSNQPQHF | TGTGCCAGCAGCTTAGTACCCCTAAGCAATCAGCCCCAGCATTTT
TRBJ1-3 | TRBD1 | TRBV2 | . | CASSPLGTGRGTIYF | TGTGCCAGCAGTCCCCTAGGGACAGGCCGGGGCACCATATATTTT
TRBJ2-6 | . | TRBV2 | once | CASMGASGANVLTF | TGTGCCAGCATGGGGGCCTCTGGGGCCAACGTCCTGACTTTC
TRBJ1-3 | TRBD1 | TRBV6-5 | once | CASWDRGRKNTIYF | TGTGCCAGCTGGGACAGGGGGCGAAAGAACACCATATATTTT
TRBJ1-5 | . | TRBV19 | . | CASRGRGVSQPQHF | TGTGCCAGTAGGGGGAGGGGGGTGAGTCAGCCCCAGCATTTT
TRBJ1-6 | . | TRBV5-1 | . | CASSGRTKGTSPLHF | TGCGCCAGCAGCGGCCGAACAAAAGGGACTTCGCCCCTCCACTTT
TRBJ2-1 | . | TRBV6-4 | . | CASSADSSSYNEQFF | TGTGCCAGCAGCGCCGACTCGAGCTCCTACAATGAGCAGTTCTTC
TRBJ2-3 | . | TRBV6-5 | . | CASSYLAGTRTDTQYF | TGTGCCAGCAGTTACTTGGCAGGGACAAGGACAGATACGCAGTATTTT
TRBJ2-5 | TRBD2 | TRBV7-9 | . | CASSLRLAGTYQETQYF | TGTGCCAGCAGCTTACGGCTAGCGGGGACTTACCAAGAGACCCAGTACTTC
TRBJ1-1 | . | TRBV1 | . | CTSSQELTGEGENTEAFF | TGCACCAGCAGCCAAGAGTTGACCGGGGAGGGGGAGAACACTGAAGCTTTCTTT
TRBJ1-4 | . | TRBV14 | . | CASSQERGIEKLFF | TGTGCCAGCAGCCAAGAAAGGGGGATTGAAAAACTGTTTTTT
TRBJ1-3 | . | TRBV12-3/TRBV12-4 | . | CASSPGYTIYF | TGTGCCAGCAGCCCAGGGTACACCATATATTTT
TRBJ2-1 | . | TRBV12-3/TRBV12-4 | once | CASSREYNEQFF | TGTGCCAGCAGCCGGGAATACAATGAGCAGTTCTTC
TRBJ1-5 | . | TRBV3-1/TRBV3-2 | . | CASSQGTRVGNQPQHF | TGTGCCAGCAGCCAAGGTACCAGGGTTGGCAATCAGCCCCAGCATTTT
TRBJ2-7 | . | TRBV28 | . | CASSLPLSYEQYF | TGTGCCAGCAGTTTACCCCTTTCCTACGAGCAGTACTTC
TRBJ2-7 | TRBD1 | TRBV5-1 | once | CASSLGGTGVYEQYF | TGCGCCAGCAGCTTGGGGGGGACAGGGGTCTACGAGCAGTACTTC
TRBJ1-2 | . | TRBV30 | . | CACAPGNYGYTF | TGTGCCTGTGCCCCGGGTAACTATGGCTACACCTTC
TRBJ1-1 | . | TRBV30 | few | CACKAGSRGYTEAFF | TGTGCCTGCAAAGCCGGGAGCCGGGGATACACTGAAGCTTTCTTT
TRBJ1-6 | . | TRBV27 | once | CASSDPGYNSPLHF | TGTGCCAGCAGCGACCCGGGGTATAATTCACCCCTCCACTTT
TRBJ1-6 | . | TRBV25-1 | . | CASSEYQGGFSNSPLHF | TGTGCCAGCAGTGAATACCAGGGTGGTTTTTCGAATTCACCCCTCCACTTT
TRBJ2-6 | TRBD1 | TRBV2 | . | CASNRGLSSYSGANVLTF | TGTGCCAGCAACAGGGGGCTGTCCTCCTACTCTGGGGCCAACGTCCTGACTTTC
TRBJ2-7 | . | TRBV14 | . | CASSQGYEQYF | TGTGCCAGCAGTCAGGGGTACGAGCAGTACTTC
TRBJ2-1 | . | TRBV5-1 | . | CASGFYYGPNNEQFF | TGCGCCAGCGGATTCTACTACGGTCCAAACAATGAGCAGTTCTTC
TRBJ2-2 | TRBD1 | TRBV12-3/TRBV12-4 | . | CASRGTGAGELFF | TGTGCCAGCAGGGGGACAGGGGCCGGGGAGCTGTTTTTT
TRBJ2-1 | TRBD1 | TRBV5-1 | . | CASSYSTGDEQFF | TGCGCCAGCAGCTACTCAACAGGGGATGAGCAGTTCTTC
TRBJ2-3 | TRBD2 | TRBV7-2 | . | CASSVGGPDTQYF | TGTGCCAGCAGCGTGGGAGGGCCAGATACGCAGTATTTT
TRBJ2-3 | . | TRBV27 | . | CASSYRRSSTDTQYF | TGTGCCAGCAGTTACAGGAGATCTAGCACAGATACGCAGTATTTT
TRBJ1-2 | . | TRBV7-9 | . | CASSLGEGLLNYGYTF | TGTGCCAGCAGCCTCGGAGAGGGACTACTAAACTATGGCTACACCTTC
TRBJ2-7 | . | TRBV10-3 | . | CAISYDSYEQYF | TGTGCCATCAGTTATGACAGCTACGAGCAGTACTTC
TRBJ1-1 | TRBD1 | TRBV5-1 | . | CASSLLGGSGTEAFF | TGCGCCAGCAGCTTGTTAGGGGGCTCCGGCACTGAAGCTTTCTTT
TRBJ2-5 | . | TRBV11-2 | . | CASSLSLRGETQYF | TGTGCCAGCAGCTTAAGTCTTCGTGGCGAGACCCAGTACTTC
TRBJ1-6 | TRBD1 | TRBV5-1 | many | CASTDRGSSYNSPLHF | TGCGCCAGCACGGACAGGGGTTCCTCCTATAATTCACCCCTCCACTTT
TRBJ2-5 | TRBD2 | TRBV11-3 | . | CASSSTLAGGQETQYF | TGTGCCAGCAGCTCGACGCTGGCGGGGGGGCAAGAGACCCAGTACTTC
TRBJ1-3 | . | TRBV21-1 | . | CASSKAQFGLNSGNTIYF | TGTGCCAGCAGCAAAGCGCAATTTGGGCTCAACTCTGGAAACACCATATATTTT
TRBJ2-2 | . | TRBV24-1 | . | CATSAVGGLRTGELFF | TGTGCCACCAGTGCGGTGGGGGGTTTGCGCACCGGGGAGCTGTTTTTT